Below are 17 T cell receptor beta chains sequenced from a single sample in a study of blood T cell repertoires in COVID-19. The table came from immunoSEQ multiplex PCR; TCRdb's copy has only in-frame clones and leaves some out. The sample yields about 300,000 clones, 88% seen once. Sequencing was performed on peripheral blood. The receptors derive from a young woman with COVID-19, enrolled during active disease.

The chain is built from TRBV4-2 and TRBJ1-2; 7 nucleotides agree with TRBD1. V shed 0 bases, J shed 3 bases, and the junction held 4 bases outside the gene matches. CDR3 length: 15 amino acids. Germline values: CDR1 LGHNA, CDR2 YNFKEQ. In nucleotides, the CDR3 is TGTGCCAGCAGCCAAGAAGCAGGGGGAGACTATGGCTACACCTTC. It codes for CASSQEAGGDYGYTF.

The gene calls are TRBV28 and TRBJ1-4; a weak D match, TRBD1 (6 bases). The CDR3 sequence is 13 residues long. V was cut by 9 bases and J by 5 bases, with 13 bases left in between. Germline CDR1 is MDHEN and CDR2 is SYDVKM. The CDR3 DNA reads TGTGCCAGTCGAAGGCAGGGGAATGAAAAACTGTTTTTT. This translates into CASRRQGNEKLFF.

The chain is built from TRBV2 and TRBJ2-1; 10 bases fit TRBD2. Germline-derived CDR1 and CDR2 are SNHLY and FYNNEI. J lost 7 bases, V lost 9 bases, and 9 bases had no gene match. CDR3 length equals 14 residues. The CDR3 DNA sequence: TGTGCCAGTAGAAGCGGGGGGGCAGTTAATGAGCAGTTCTTC. Amino acid sequence: CASRSGGAVNEQFF.

The V gene is TRBV6-6, the J gene TRBJ2-1, with 7 positions matching TRBD1. CDR1 is MNHNY, CDR2 SVGAGI, per germline (reference sequence). V lost 0 bases to trimming and J lost 9 bases; unmatched junction nucleotides: 8. The CDR3 covers 15 residues. CDR3 DNA: TGTGCCAGCAGTTACTCAGTACAGGGGCAGACTGAGCAGTTCTTC. Protein sequence: CASSYSVQGQTEQFF.

This rearrangement joins TRBV12-3 or TRBV12-4 to TRBJ1-6; D gene ambiguous. The CDR3 sequence is 12 residues long. Trimming took 3 bases from V and 10 from J, leaving 7 bases between them. The CDR3: CASSFRRSPLHF. The DNA of the CDR3 is TGTGCCAGCAGTTTCCGCCGGTCACCCCTCCACTTT.

This clone showed up just once. V gene TRBV6-2 or TRBV6-3 combines with J gene TRBJ2-5, with TRBD2 matching over 10 bases. The V and J ends lost 3 bases and 5 bases, in that order; junction bases with no gene match: 9. This CDR3 has 16 residues. Germline assignment: CDR1 MNHEY and CDR2 SVGEGT. CDR3: CASSYLAGDATETQYF. CDR3 in DNA: TGTGCCAGCAGTTATCTAGCGGGGGACGCGACGGAGACCCAGTACTTC.

This rearrangement joins TRBV6-5 to TRBJ1-3; TRBD1 is a possible D gene (6 bases). Trimming left V 6 bases short and J 3 bases short, with 15 bases between. This CDR3 contains 15 residues. Per germline, CDR1 MNHEY and CDR2 SVGAGI. This CDR3 reads CASRLQGSGGNTIYF. CDR3 in DNA: TGTGCCAGCAGACTACAGGGTTCAGGTGGAAACACCATATATTTT.

The chain links TRBV6-5 to TRBJ1-6; D call uncertain. This CDR3 comprises 13 residues. Germline V gene data show CDR1 as MNHEY and CDR2 as SVGAGI. Trimming pared 5 bases from V and 7 bases from J, leaving 9 bases between. The CDR3 DNA reads TGTGCCAGCAGTCCGGTCGGGAATTCACCCCTCCACTTT. It encodes CASSPVGNSPLHF.

The chain is built from TRBV4-1 and TRBJ1-5; possible D gene TRBD1, 6 bases. CDR1 MGHRA and CDR2 YSYEKL come from the germline V gene. This CDR3 comprises 13 residues. V was clipped by 1 base and J by 8 bases, with 9 bases between them. CDR3 protein: CASSQVQGKPQHF. CDR3 DNA sequence: TGCGCCAGCAGCCAAGTACAGGGTAAGCCCCAGCATTTT.

This clone was observed a few times. The V and J genes are TRBV6-5 and TRBJ1-5, with 9 bases aligning to TRBD1. V was pared by 3 bases and J by 4 bases, with 7 bases of the junction left unmatched. The CDR3 contains 16 residues. CDR1 and CDR2 from the germline V gene are MNHEY and SVGAGI. CDR3: CASSYLGQGGNQPQHF. CDR3 nucleotide sequence: TGTGCCAGCAGTTATCTGGGACAGGGAGGGAATCAGCCCCAGCATTTT.

The J gene is TRBJ2-2, the V gene TRBV14; no definite D call. The length of the CDR3 is 14 residues. Trimming removed 2 bases from V and 1 base from J, with 5 bases in between. Germline V CDR1 and CDR2: SGHDN, FVKESK. This chain's CDR3 is CASSQSWNTGELFF. In DNA form, the CDR3 reads TGTGCCAGCAGCCAAAGCTGGAACACCGGGGAGCTGTTTTTT.

The V and J genes are TRBV7-3 and TRBJ1-1; 7 positions match TRBD1. CDR3 size: 14 residues. The germline V gene encodes CDR1 SGHTA and CDR2 FQGTGA. Trimming cost V 5 bases and J 3 bases; bases outside gene matches: 6. Written as DNA, the CDR3 is TGTGCCAGCAGCGTGACAGGGATGGACACTGAAGCTTTCTTT. It encodes CASSVTGMDTEAFF.

For this clone: Other DNA sequences in this specimen translate into the identical CDR3. V and J are TRBV18 and TRBJ2-3; 7 bases line up with TRBD1. The V gene end was trimmed by 2 bases and the J gene end by 1 base; junction bases not matched to a gene: 0. The CDR3 is 14 residues long. Germline values: CDR1 KGHSH, CDR2 LQKENI. CDR3 in amino acids: CASSPTGGTDTQYF. CDR3 bases: TGTGCCAGCTCACCAACAGGGGGCACAGATACGCAGTATTTT.

A single count supports this clone. The genes are TRBV5-1 and TRBJ1-2; D ambiguous. Germline CDR1 SGHRS, CDR2 YFSETQ. V was shortened by 0 bases and J by 5 bases, with 11 bases between the two germline ends. There are 14 residues in the CDR3. DNA of the CDR3: TGCGCCAGCAGCTTGGAACCGGGAGGTTATGGCTACACCTTC. Protein: CASSLEPGGYGYTF.

This clone turned up a few times. The J gene is TRBJ1-6, the V gene TRBV5-4; no clear D gene. The CDR3 runs 13 residues. The V and J ends lost 2 bases and 9 bases respectively, with 9 bases between them. Germline-derived CDR1 and CDR2 are SGHNT and YYREEE (reference sequence). The CDR3 DNA reads as TGTGCCAGCAGCTTACTCGAGGCTTCACCCCTCCACTTT. This codes for CASSLLEASPLHF.

This chain joins TRBV5-6 and TRBJ2-2, with 12 positions matching TRBD1. Germline V lookup: CDR1 SGHDT, CDR2 YYEEEE. Germline trimming cut 4 bases from V and 13 bases from J; bases unmatched to any gene: 8. The CDR3 runs 14 residues. The CDR3 here is CASSPGQGALGLFF. The CDR3 region has the DNA TGTGCCAGCAGCCCGGGACAGGGGGCTTTAGGGCTGTTTTTT.

The chain couples TRBV10-1 to TRBJ2-3; D not certain. This CDR3 is 13 amino acids long. V lost 5 bases and J 3 bases, leaving 9 bases between the germline ends. CDR1 and CDR2 from the germline V gene are WNHNN and SYGVQD (reference sequence). This CDR3 reads CASSPAGTDTQYF. The DNA of the CDR3 is TGCGCCAGCAGTCCGGCCGGGACAGATACGCAGTATTTT.